The 27 T cell receptor beta chains below come from one sample, sequenced in a study of cytomegalovirus exposure and HLA in healthy donors. The data were produced by immunoSEQ multiplex PCR, yet TCRdb's version contains in-frame clones alone and is incomplete. The sample shows roughly 100,000 clones, about 87% of them seen only once. What was sequenced was PBMCs. These receptors were collected from a young woman in good health and CMV-seropositive.

The CDR3: CASNLGQGYYEQYF. The CDR3 bases are TGTGCCAGTAACCTAGGACAGGGGTACTACGAGCAGTACTTC. The genes are TRBV19 and TRBJ2-7; 9 nucleotides agree with TRBD1. Germline values: CDR1 LNHDA, CDR2 SQIVND (reference sequence). The CDR3 runs 14 residues. The J segment lost 3 bases and the V segment lost 7 bases, leaving 7 bases of the junction unmatched.

The chain couples TRBV7-2 to TRBJ2-1; a weak D match, TRBD2 (6 bases). V gave up 4 bases and J gave up 5 bases, with 12 bases separating them. The germline gives CDR1 SGHTA, CDR2 FQGNSA. The CDR3 spans 14 residues. The CDR3 DNA reads TGTGCCAGCAGCTCCGGAGGGCTAAACAATGAGCAGTTCTTC. This sequence encodes CASSSGGLNNEQFF.

This clone was seen once. The chain has TRBV5-1 and TRBJ2-1; the match to TRBD2 covers 9 bases. The V gene end was trimmed by 4 bases and the J gene end by 10 bases; junction bases not matched to a gene: 15. CDR3 length: 16 residues. Looked up from germline, CDR1 is SGHRS and CDR2 is YFSETQ. CDR3 coding DNA: TGCGCCAGCAGCCCCGGCGGCCGGCTAGCGGGGTTGGAGCAGTTCTTC. Protein product: CASSPGGRLAGLEQFF.

The chain uses TRBV6-5 and TRBJ1-6; 9 bases fit TRBD1. Germline CDR1 and CDR2: MNHEY and SVGAGI. The CDR3 extends over 15 amino acids. V shed 6 bases, J shed 7 bases, and the junction held 7 bases outside the gene matches. In DNA form, the CDR3 reads TGTGCCAGCAGCTGGTCCGGGACAGGGAATTCACCCCTCCACTTT. The encoded protein is CASSWSGTGNSPLHF.

V is TRBV2 and J is TRBJ1-4, with 8 bases matching TRBD1. CDR3 length: 18 residues. The trim removed 6 bases at V and 0 bases at J, leaving 12 bases unmatched. Germline V CDR1 and CDR2: SNHLY, FYNNEI. The CDR3 loop reads CASRVGTGWVSTNEKLFF. As DNA, the CDR3 is TGTGCCAGCAGGGTTGGGACAGGTTGGGTCTCAACTAATGAAAAACTGTTTTTT.

This chain uses TRBV28 with TRBJ2-5; 7 nucleotides align to TRBD2. The J call may be mistaken, given a closer DNA end match to TRBJ2-7. Germline values: CDR1 MDHEN, CDR2 SYDVKM. The CDR3 totals 13 residues. The CDR3 here is CASRTGGSYEQYF. Written as DNA, the CDR3 is TGTGCCAGCAGGACGGGGGGAAGCTACGAGCAGTACTTC.

The rearrangement uses TRBV4-2 and TRBJ2-1; 8 bases match TRBD1. Germline lookup yields CDR1 LGHNA and CDR2 YNFKEQ. The CDR3 is 14 residues long. V lost 0 bases to trimming and J lost 7 bases; unmatched junction nucleotides: 2. The CDR3 sequence: CASSQDQGANEQFF. CDR3 bases: TGTGCCAGCAGCCAAGATCAGGGGGCGAATGAGCAGTTCTTC.

J is TRBJ1-6 and V is TRBV5-5; perhaps TRBD1 as D (6 bases). The CDR3 has 15 residues. V lost 4 bases to trimming and J lost 2 bases, with 10 bases between them. The germline CDR1 and CDR2 sequences are SGHKS and YYEKEE (reference sequence). CDR3 protein: CASSPEGAYNSPLHF. DNA of the CDR3: TGTGCCAGCAGCCCAGAGGGGGCCTATAATTCACCCCTCCACTTT. Variable domain in full (rest from reference TRBV5-5 and TRBJ1-6): DAGVTQSPTHLIKTRGQQVTLRCSPISGHKSVSWYQQVLGQGPQFIFQYYEKEERGRGNFPDRFSARQFPNYSSELNVNALLLGDSALYLCASSPEGAYNSPLHFGNGTRLTVT.

The genes are TRBV10-3 and TRBJ1-6, with D possibly matching TRBD1 (5 bases). Germline CDR1 reads ENHRY; CDR2 reads SYGVKD. V lost 0 bases to trimming and J lost 8 bases, with 23 bases between them. CDR3 length: 19 amino acids. The CDR3: CAISESNPGFTNRYSPLHF. CDR3 sequence (DNA): TGTGCCATCAGTGAGTCTAACCCAGGGTTTACAAATCGTTATTCACCCCTCCACTTT.

J is TRBJ1-5 and V is TRBV4-1, with 7 bases aligning to TRBD1. Per germline, CDR1 MGHRA and CDR2 YSYEKL. After removal of 1 base from V and 2 bases from J, the junction contained 14 bases not matched to a gene. The CDR3 has 19 amino acids. The CDR3 here is CASSQVIVSQGTGNQPQHF. The CDR3 DNA reads TGCGCCAGCAGCCAAGTTATAGTGTCACAGGGGACTGGCAATCAGCCCCAGCATTTT.

The chain couples TRBV5-4 to TRBJ1-1; D remains ambiguous. The germline V and J ends were trimmed by 2 bases and 3 bases, with 8 bases remaining between them. Germline loops: CDR1 SGHNT, CDR2 YYREEE (reference sequence). The CDR3 is 13 amino acids. CDR3 coding DNA: TGTGCCAGCAGCTTACAGACACACACTGAAGCTTTCTTT. Protein sequence: CASSLQTHTEAFF.

The gene calls are TRBV6-6 and TRBJ2-1; the D is unclear. Trimming left V 4 bases short and J 6 bases short, with 13 bases between. The CDR3 runs to 14 residues. Germline V lookup: CDR1 MNHNY, CDR2 SVGAGI (reference sequence). The CDR3 nucleotides are TGTGCCAGCAGTTCCACGACCCCGGGCAATGAGCAGTTCTTC. As protein: CASSSTTPGNEQFF.

A few counts support this clone. The chain joins TRBV7-9 to TRBJ2-6; possible D gene TRBD1, 5 bases. The length of the CDR3 is 14 residues. V lost 6 bases to trimming and J lost 0 bases, with 6 bases between them. Germline V gene sequence: CDR1 SEHNR, CDR2 FQNEAQ (reference sequence). CDR3 sequence (DNA): TGTGCCAGCAGTGACAGCTCTGGGGCCAACGTCCTGACTTTC. Translation: CASSDSSGANVLTF.

The V call is TRBV5-4, the J call TRBJ1-6; perhaps TRBD1 as D (6 bases). Germline lookup yields CDR1 SGHNT and CDR2 YYREEE (reference sequence). V was pared by 1 base and J by 9 bases, with 8 bases between. The CDR3 runs to 13 residues. The DNA for the CDR3 is TGTGCCAGCAGCTTGTCAGGGGTTTCACCCCTCCACTTT. Its protein is CASSLSGVSPLHF. Looking up the rest from reference TRBV5-4 and TRBJ1-6 gives the full variable domain: ETGVTQSPTHLIKTRGQQVTLRCSSQSGHNTVSWYQQALGQGPQFIFQYYREEENGRGNFPPRFSGLQFPNYSSELNVNALELDDSALYLCASSLSGVSPLHFGNGTRLTVT.

The chain employs TRBV18 and TRBJ1-5; 7 nucleotides align to TRBD1. V gave up 6 bases and J gave up 4 bases; unmatched junction bases: 12. Germline CDR1 and CDR2: KGHSH and LQKENI. This CDR3 has 16 amino acids. CDR3 DNA sequence: TGTGCCAGCTCCGCCGGTCCGGGACAGTTAAATCAGCCCCAGCATTTT. Translating gives CASSAGPGQLNQPQHF.

The genes are TRBV7-9 and TRBJ1-5; 7 bases line up with TRBD1. The trim removed 10 bases at V and 3 bases at J, leaving 6 bases unmatched. The germline CDR1 and CDR2 sequences are SEHNR and FQNEAQ (reference sequence). This CDR3 is built from 13 residues. CDR3 residues: CATEGGFNQPQHF. The CDR3 DNA reads as TGTGCCACAGAAGGGGGCTTCAATCAGCCCCAGCATTTT.

The V and J genes are TRBV28 and TRBJ1-1, with 9 bases lining up with TRBD1. CDR1 is MDHEN and CDR2 is SYDVKM in the germline V gene. The CDR3 contains 14 residues. V shed 6 bases, J shed 10 bases, and the junction held 12 bases outside the gene matches. The CDR3 sequence is CASRIKHRGRGAFF. CDR3 nucleotides: TGTGCCAGCAGGATAAAACACAGGGGGCGCGGAGCTTTCTTT.

The rearrangement joins TRBV7-8 to TRBJ1-4; TRBD1 matches at 8 bases. J gave up 7 bases and V 5 bases, and 15 bases lay outside the gene matches. CDR1 is SGHVS, CDR2 FQNEAQ, per germline. CDR3 length: 17 amino acids. Written as DNA, the CDR3 is TGTGCCAGCAGCCTTATCGCTTACGACAGGGGACGTGAAAAACTGTTTTTT. Protein product: CASSLIAYDRGREKLFF.

The rearrangement uses TRBV28 and TRBJ1-3; D gene unclear. Germline lookup yields CDR1 MDHEN and CDR2 SYDVKM. Trimming took 2 bases from V and 0 from J, leaving 11 bases between them. The CDR3 spans 16 residues. The CDR3: CASSLREVLSGNTIYF. CDR3 DNA: TGTGCCAGCAGTTTAAGAGAGGTGCTCTCTGGAAACACCATATATTTT.

This chain uses TRBV28 with TRBJ1-4; 7 bases fit TRBD1. The germline CDR1 and CDR2 sequences are MDHEN and SYDVKM. The CDR3 sequence is 16 residues long. J gave up 7 bases and V 5 bases, and 13 bases lay outside the gene matches. CDR3 protein: CASSPTGAPWGEKLFF. Written as DNA, the CDR3 is TGTGCCAGCAGTCCAACAGGGGCGCCGTGGGGTGAAAAACTGTTTTTT.

This clone is a singleton in its sample. The V gene is TRBV10-3, the J gene TRBJ1-1; TRBD1 aligns across 9 bases. Germline CDR1 and CDR2: ENHRY and SYGVKD. CDR3 length: 14 amino acids. V shed 6 bases, J shed 7 bases, and the junction held 9 bases outside the gene matches. The CDR3 here is CAIRPGQGTNEAFF. The CDR3 coding sequence is TGTGCCATCAGGCCCGGACAGGGGACAAATGAAGCTTTCTTT.

The chain is built from TRBV9 and TRBJ2-5; 7 nucleotides line up with TRBD1. J lost 2 bases, V lost 4 bases, and 5 bases had no gene match. Per the germline V gene, CDR1 is SGDLS and CDR2 is YYNGEE. The CDR3 is 14 amino acids. The CDR3 loop reads CASSPRQGQETQYF. The DNA of the CDR3 is TGTGCCAGCAGCCCTCGACAGGGACAAGAGACCCAGTACTTC. Variable domain in full (rest from reference TRBV9 and TRBJ2-5): DSGVTQTPKHLITATGQRVTLRCSPRSGDLSVYWYQQSLDQGLQFLIQYYNGEERAKGNILERFSAQQFPDLHSELNLSSLELGDSALYFCASSPRQGQETQYFGPGTRLLVL.

This clone has a single count. This chain joins TRBV7-2 and TRBJ2-1; 12 bases line up with TRBD2. The CDR3 totals 16 residues. Losses at the gene ends were 5 bases for V and 8 bases for J; bases not matched to a gene: 10. The germline CDR1 and CDR2 sequences are SGHTA and FQGNSA. This CDR3 is CASSRGSSGGAYEQFF. The CDR3 coding sequence is TGTGCCAGCAGCCGAGGGTCTAGCGGGGGGGCATATGAGCAGTTCTTC.

The chain has TRBV19 and TRBJ1-1; D perhaps matches TRBD1 (6 bases). With 6 bases removed from V and 7 bases from J, the gap between germline ends came to 9 bases. The germline gives CDR1 LNHDA, CDR2 SQIVND (reference sequence). The CDR3 contains 11 residues. The CDR3 nucleotides read TGTGCCAGTAGCCAGGGGATTGAAGCTTTCTTT. This sequence encodes CASSQGIEAFF.

The rearrangement uses TRBV18 and TRBJ1-1; D possibly corresponds to TRBD1 (5 bases). The CDR3 has 13 amino acids. The germline gives CDR1 KGHSH, CDR2 LQKENI. The ends were cut back, 6 bases at V and 1 base at J, with 9 bases in the middle. The CDR3 nucleotides are TGTGCCAGCTCTCATGACAGGAACACTGAAGCTTTCTTT. Translating it yields CASSHDRNTEAFF.

This sequence joins TRBV6-5 and TRBJ1-2; TRBD1 is a possible D gene (5 bases). Per the germline V gene, CDR1 is MNHEY and CDR2 is SVGAGI. This CDR3 region has 16 residues. The V end lost 0 bases, the J end lost 0 bases, and 11 bases lay between the germline ends. CDR3 nucleotide sequence: TGTGCCAGCAGTTACTCGAGGGGAGGTACTAACTATGGCTACACCTTC. It codes for CASSYSRGGTNYGYTF.

The chain has TRBV7-6 and TRBJ2-5; D perhaps matches TRBD2 (5 bases). V was clipped by 4 bases and J by 7 bases, with 19 bases between them. Per the germline V gene, CDR1 is SGHVS and CDR2 is FNYEAQ. The CDR3 is 15 amino acids. The CDR3 loop reads CASSSPSGTAGTQYF. CDR3 coding DNA: TGTGCCAGCAGCTCTCCCTCGGGAACGGCCGGGACCCAGTACTTC.